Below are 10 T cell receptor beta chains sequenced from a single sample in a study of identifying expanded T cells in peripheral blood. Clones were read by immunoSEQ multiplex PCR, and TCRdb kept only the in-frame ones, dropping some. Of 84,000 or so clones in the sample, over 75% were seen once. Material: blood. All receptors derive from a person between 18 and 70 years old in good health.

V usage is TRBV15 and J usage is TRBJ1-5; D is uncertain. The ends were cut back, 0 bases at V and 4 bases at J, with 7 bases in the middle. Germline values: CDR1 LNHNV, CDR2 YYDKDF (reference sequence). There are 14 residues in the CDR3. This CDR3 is CATSRDPSNQPQHF. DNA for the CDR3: TGTGCCACCAGCAGAGATCCCTCGAATCAGCCCCAGCATTTT.

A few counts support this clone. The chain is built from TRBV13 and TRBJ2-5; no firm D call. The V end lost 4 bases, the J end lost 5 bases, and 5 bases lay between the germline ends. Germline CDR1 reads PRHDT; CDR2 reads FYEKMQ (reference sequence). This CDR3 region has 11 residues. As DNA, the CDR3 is TGTGCCAGCAGCTCAAGGGAGACCCAGTACTTC. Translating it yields CASSSRETQYF.

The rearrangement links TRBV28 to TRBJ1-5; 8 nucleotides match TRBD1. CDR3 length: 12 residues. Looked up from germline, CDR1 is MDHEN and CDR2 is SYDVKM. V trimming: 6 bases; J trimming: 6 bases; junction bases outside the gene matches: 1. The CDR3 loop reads CASRDRAQPQHF. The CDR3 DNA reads TGTGCCAGCAGGGACAGGGCTCAGCCCCAGCATTTT.

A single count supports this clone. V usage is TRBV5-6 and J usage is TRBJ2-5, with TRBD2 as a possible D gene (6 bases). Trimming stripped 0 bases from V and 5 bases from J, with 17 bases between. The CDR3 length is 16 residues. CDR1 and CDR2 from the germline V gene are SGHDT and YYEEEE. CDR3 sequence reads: CASSLDAGTRFETQYF. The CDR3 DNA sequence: TGTGCCAGCAGCTTGGACGCGGGAACTCGTTTTGAGACCCAGTACTTC.

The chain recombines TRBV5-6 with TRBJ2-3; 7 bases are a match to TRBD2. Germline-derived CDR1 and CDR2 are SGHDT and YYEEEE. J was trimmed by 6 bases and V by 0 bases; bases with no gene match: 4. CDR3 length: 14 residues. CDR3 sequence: CASSLGLAGDTQYF. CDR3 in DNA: TGTGCCAGCAGCTTGGGACTAGCTGGGGATACGCAGTATTTT.

This chain's CDR3 is CASSSPGRIQETQYF. The CDR3 region has the DNA TGTGCCAGCAGCTCACCGGGACGGATCCAAGAGACCCAGTACTTC. The chain has TRBV7-2 and TRBJ2-5; the D call may be TRBD1 or TRBD2 (5 bases each). Germline V gives CDR1 SGHTA, CDR2 FQGNSA. V was trimmed by 4 bases and J by 1 base, leaving 13 bases between them. The CDR3 runs to 15 residues.

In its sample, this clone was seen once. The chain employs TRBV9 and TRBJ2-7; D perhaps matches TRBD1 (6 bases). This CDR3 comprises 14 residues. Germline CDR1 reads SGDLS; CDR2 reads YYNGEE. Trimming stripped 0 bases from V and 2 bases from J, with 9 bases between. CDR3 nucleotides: TGTGCCAGCAGCGTAGAGGACAGAACCTACGAGCAGTACTTC. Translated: CASSVEDRTYEQYF.

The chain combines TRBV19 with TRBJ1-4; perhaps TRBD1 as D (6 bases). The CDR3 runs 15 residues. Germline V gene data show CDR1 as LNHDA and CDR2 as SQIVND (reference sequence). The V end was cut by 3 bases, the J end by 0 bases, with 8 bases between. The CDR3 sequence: CASSMGAATNEKLFF. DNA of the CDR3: TGTGCCAGTAGTATGGGGGCTGCAACTAATGAAAAACTGTTTTTT.

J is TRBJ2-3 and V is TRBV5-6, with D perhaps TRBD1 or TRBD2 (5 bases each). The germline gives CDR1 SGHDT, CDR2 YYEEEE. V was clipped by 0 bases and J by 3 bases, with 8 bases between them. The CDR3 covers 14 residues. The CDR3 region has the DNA TGTGCCAGCAGCTTGGGGGACCCTACAGATACGCAGTATTTT. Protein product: CASSLGDPTDTQYF.

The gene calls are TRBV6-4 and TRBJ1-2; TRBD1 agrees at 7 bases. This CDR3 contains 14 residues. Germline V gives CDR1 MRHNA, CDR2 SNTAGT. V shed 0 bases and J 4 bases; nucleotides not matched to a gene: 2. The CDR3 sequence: CASSDSPGGYGYTF. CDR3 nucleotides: TGTGCCAGCAGTGACTCCCCAGGGGGCTATGGCTACACCTTC.